A single sample is the source of the 24 T cell receptor beta chains below, sequenced in a study of molecular identifiers for immune sequencing clone quantification. TCRdb redid the calling of the PCR reads with MiXCR, one entry per CDR3 protein. The table lists approximately 500,000 distinct CDR3 sequences, around 25% of them singletons. Sequenced input: naive CD8+ T cells from blood, with Jurkat cell RNA spiked in. The subset denotes: FACS-sorted CD8+CD4-CCR7+CD45RA+ naive T cells. These receptors all come from a human donor in good health. Some libraries in this study had Jurkat cell RNA spiked in.

About this clonotype itself: Relative to the germline gene, one junction end is altered; a read error may explain this. The rearrangement links TRBV6-5 to TRBJ2-2; D unclear. Germline V gene sequence: CDR1 MNHEY, CDR2 SVGAGI. This CDR3 is built from 13 residues. The CDR3 here is CASRFANTGELFF. CDR3 bases: TGCGCCAGCAGGTTCGCGAACACCGGGGAGCTGTTTTTT.

Ten or more counts support this clonotype. The CDR3 DNA is TGTGCCAGCAGCTCCACAAGGGACACTGAAGCTTTCTTT. Amino acid sequence: CASSSTRDTEAFF. This chain uses TRBV5-6 with TRBJ1-1; D not resolved. Trimming removed 3 bases at V and 3 bases at J, with 9 bases between. There are 13 residues in the CDR3. Per the germline V gene, CDR1 is SGHDT and CDR2 is YYEEEE.

The chain is built from TRBV7-6 and TRBJ2-5, with 7 positions matching TRBD2. Germline loops: CDR1 SGHVS, CDR2 FNYEAQ. The CDR3 length is 17 residues. Trimming took 2 bases from V and 0 from J; bases not matched to a gene: 9. CDR3 loop: CASSLLSGLENQETQYF. The CDR3 DNA reads TGTGCCAGCAGCTTATTGTCTGGACTAGAGAACCAAGAGACCCAGTACTTC.

The sample holds a few counts of this clonotype. V gene TRBV30 combines with J gene TRBJ2-7, with a weak D call TRBD1 (5 bases). V was shortened by 3 bases and J by 0 bases, with 6 bases between the two germline ends. Germline V gives CDR1 GTSNPN, CDR2 SVGIG (reference sequence). The CDR3 runs to 12 residues. CDR3 region: CAWRDNSYEQYF. The CDR3 DNA is TGTGCCTGGAGGGACAACTCCTACGAGCAGTACTTC.

This clonotype was seen ten or more times. The J gene is TRBJ1-5, the V gene TRBV7-9, with no clear D. The V end was cut by 2 bases, the J end by 2 bases, with 7 bases between. Per the germline V gene, CDR1 is SEHNR and CDR2 is FQNEAQ (reference sequence). The length of the CDR3 is 14 residues. CDR3 DNA sequence: TGTGCCAGCAGCTTACTGGACGGCAATCAGCCCCAGCATTTT. Translation: CASSLLDGNQPQHF.

The chain uses TRBV6-1 and TRBJ2-7; D gene uncertain. CDR3 length equals 14 residues. Germline V gene sequence: CDR1 MNHNS, CDR2 SASEGT. With 1 base removed from V and 3 bases from J, the gap between germline ends came to 10 bases. CDR3 sequence (DNA): TGTGCCAGCAGTGAAGATATAGGGCTCTACGAGCAGTACTTC. It codes for CASSEDIGLYEQYF.

On this clonotype: This could be a read error, since a much larger clone is one nucleotide away. The chain couples TRBV12-3 or TRBV12-4 to TRBJ2-2; 8 bases match TRBD1. Trimming at V came to 6 bases and at J to 7 bases, leaving 13 bases not matched to a gene. The CDR3 has 16 amino acids. CDR3 sequence (DNA): TGTGCCAGCAGCCCCGAAATTGCCAGGGGGCTCGGGGAGCTGTTTTTT. This translates into CASSPEIARGLGELFF.

J is TRBJ1-1 and V is TRBV7-9; a possible D gene is TRBD1 (6 bases). V was shortened by 4 bases and J by 2 bases, with 17 bases between the two germline ends. CDR3 length equals 16 residues. Germline lookup yields CDR1 SEHNR and CDR2 FQNEAQ (reference sequence). The CDR3: CASSSIQGEGNTEAFF. The CDR3 nucleotides read TGTGCCAGCAGCTCGATACAGGGAGAGGGTAACACTGAAGCTTTCTTT.

Of note for this clonotype: A clone one base away is much larger, so this may be a read error. This chain links TRBV25-1 with TRBJ2-7; the D is unclear. The germline V gene encodes CDR1 MGHDK and CDR2 SYGVNS. The CDR3 extends over 14 amino acids. CDR3 sequence reads: CASSDIGSSYEQCF. CDR3 sequence (DNA): TGTGCCAGCAGTGATATAGGCAGCTCCTACGAGCAGTGCTTC.

In the case of this clonotype: This sequence may be a read error, since a much larger clone differs from it by one base. The chain has TRBV7-9 and TRBJ1-1; TRBD1 matches 9 bases. Germline-derived CDR1 and CDR2 are SEHNR and FQNEAQ (reference sequence). CDR3 length equals 12 residues. DNA of the CDR3: TGTGCCGGCAGGGGACAGGGTTCTGAAGCTTTCTTT. This gives the protein CAGRGQGSEAFF.

This clonotype has a count of ten or more. This sequence joins TRBV6-6 and TRBJ2-5, with 7 positions matching TRBD1. The germline V gene encodes CDR1 MNHNY and CDR2 SVGAGI (reference sequence). V lost 2 bases to trimming and J lost 4 bases; unmatched junction nucleotides: 4. This CDR3 is 14 amino acids long. CDR3 in DNA: TGTGCCAGCAGTTACGGCGGACAGGTAGAGACCCAGTACTTC. Translated, it gives CASSYGGQVETQYF.

The rearrangement links TRBV9 to TRBJ2-2; 7 bases agree with TRBD1. V lost 2 bases, J lost 3 bases, and 4 bases stayed unmatched. The CDR3 spans 15 residues. The germline CDR1 and CDR2 sequences are SGDLS and YYNGEE. This CDR3 reads CASSVIGTDTGELFF. The CDR3 region has the DNA TGTGCCAGCAGCGTCATAGGGACAGACACCGGGGAGCTGTTTTTT. Filled out from reference TRBV9 and TRBJ2-2, the complete variable domain reads DSGVTQTPKHLITATGQRVTLRCSPRSGDLSVYWYQQSLDQGLQFLIQYYNGEERAKGNILERFSAQQFPDLHSELNLSSLELGDSALYFCASSVIGTDTGELFFGEGSRLTVL.

This clonotype appeared many times. The V and J genes are TRBV13 and TRBJ1-1; TRBD1 matches 10 bases. Trimming cost V 6 bases and J 1 base; bases outside gene matches: 2. Germline-derived CDR1 and CDR2 are PRHDT and FYEKMQ (reference sequence). This CDR3 region has 14 residues. CDR3: CASRGQGWNTEAFF. The CDR3 coding sequence is TGTGCCAGCAGGGGACAGGGGTGGAACACTGAAGCTTTCTTT.

This clonotype appeared a few times. The J gene is TRBJ2-5, the V gene TRBV12-3 or TRBV12-4; 10 nucleotides align to TRBD2. The CDR3 covers 18 residues. V shed 5 bases and J 3 bases; nucleotides not matched to a gene: 15. The DNA for the CDR3 is TGTGCCAGCAGTCACCGGGGCGGAGCGGGGGGGCCAAAAGAGACCCAGTACTTC. Residues: CASSHRGGAGGPKETQYF.

This clonotype appeared a few times. This chain links TRBV4-3 with TRBJ2-1; either TRBD1 or TRBD2 may fit D (5 bases each). Trimming took off 0 bases at V and 4 bases at J, with 13 bases between the two ends. The CDR3 has 16 residues. Germline CDR1 reads LGHNA; CDR2 reads YSLEER. CDR3 DNA: TGCGCCAGCAGCCAAGATGAGGGGATGGGATACAATGAGCAGTTCTTC. This codes for CASSQDEGMGYNEQFF.

Worth noting for this clonotype: A read error is possible here, since a much larger clone lies one base away. This chain joins TRBV6-5 and TRBJ2-3; unclear D gene. Trimming took 11 bases from V and 0 from J, leaving 12 bases between them. Germline lookup yields CDR1 MNHEY and CDR2 SVGAGI. This CDR3 contains 13 residues. CDR3 DNA sequence: TGTGCCTGCAAAGTTCAAAGCACAGATACGCAGTATTTT. Amino acid sequence: CACKVQSTDTQYF.

CDR3 nucleotide sequence: TGTGCCAGCAGCTTAGCGCAGGGGAGGGCCACTGAAGCTTTCTTT. Amino acids: CASSLAQGRATEAFF. The chain joins TRBV7-9 to TRBJ1-1, with a tentative D call TRBD1 (6 bases). From germline, CDR1 is SEHNR and CDR2 FQNEAQ (reference sequence). The germline V and J ends were trimmed by 0 bases and 4 bases, with 12 bases remaining between them. This CDR3 has 15 residues. The variable domain in full, completed from reference TRBV7-9 and TRBJ1-1, reads DTGVSQNPRHKITKRGQNVTFRCDPISEHNRLYWYRQTLGQGPEFLTYFQNEAQLEKSRLLSDRFSAERPKGSFSTLEIQRTEQGDSAMYLCASSLAQGRATEAFFGQGTRLTVV.

The gene calls are TRBV4-3 and TRBJ2-1, with TRBD1 identical over 9 bases. Germline V gene lookup returns CDR1 LGHNA and CDR2 YSLEER. The CDR3 extends over 15 amino acids. The ends lost 4 bases at V and 2 bases at J; junction bases unmatched: 3. The CDR3 nucleotides read TGCGCCAGCAGCCTACACAGGGGGCCCTACAATGAGCAGTTCTTC. Amino acid sequence: CASSLHRGPYNEQFF.

In this sample, this clonotype turned up many times. V gene TRBV5-6 combines with J gene TRBJ2-2; 7 bases match TRBD1. V lost 0 bases, J lost 2 bases, and 7 bases stayed unmatched. Per germline, CDR1 SGHDT and CDR2 YYEEEE. The CDR3 has 17 residues. For the CDR3, the DNA is TGTGCCAGCAGCTTGGCGGTGGGGACAGAAAACACCGGGGAGCTGTTTTTT. Encoded protein: CASSLAVGTENTGELFF. The complete variable domain, with remaining parts taken from reference TRBV5-6 and TRBJ2-2, reads DAGVTQSPTHLIKTRGQQVTLRCSPKSGHDTVSWYQQALGQGPQFIFQYYEEEERQRGNFPDRFSGHQFPNYSSELNVNALLLGDSALYLCASSLAVGTENTGELFFGEGSRLTVL.

There are a few counts of this clonotype. The chain combines TRBV6-5 with TRBJ1-2, with D uncertain. The CDR3 is 13 amino acids. The ends were cut back, 5 bases at V and 7 bases at J, with 14 bases in the middle. Germline assignment: CDR1 MNHEY and CDR2 SVGAGI. This chain's CDR3 is CASSLTRVGGYTF. CDR3 coding DNA: TGTGCCAGCAGTCTCACCCGGGTGGGTGGCTACACCTTC.

This clonotype occurred many times. The gene calls are TRBV6-8 and TRBJ2-5; 8 bases match TRBD2. Germline CDR1 reads MNHGY; CDR2 reads SAAAGT. Unmatched junction bases numbered 21, after V lost 8 bases and J lost 1 base. The CDR3 is 19 amino acids. CDR3 residues: CASRVLCERGPAPQETQYF. The CDR3 DNA reads as TGTGCCAGCCGAGTTTTGTGCGAGCGGGGGCCAGCACCCCAAGAGACCCAGTACTTC.

Comments on this clonotype: A much larger clone sits a single nucleotide away, making a read error possible. CDR3 residues: CSARWPSITYEQYF. In DNA form, the CDR3 reads TGCAGTGCTCGTTGGCCTAGCATAACCTACGAGCAGTACTTC. The chain combines TRBV20-1 with TRBJ2-7; D may be TRBD2 (5 bases). Germline CDR1 and CDR2: DFQATT and SNEGSKA (reference sequence). The V and J ends lost 5 bases and 2 bases respectively, with 16 bases between them. This CDR3 contains 14 residues.

The genes are TRBV11-2 and TRBJ2-7; a weak D match, TRBD2 (6 bases). The CDR3 loop spans 12 amino acids. CDR1 SGHAT and CDR2 FQNNGV come from the germline V gene. Between the trimmed V and J ends, which lost 11 bases and 4 bases, there was a span of 15 bases. The DNA of the CDR3 is TGTGCCGCGGGCGGGGTGGGGTACGAGCAGTACTTC. Protein product: CAAGGVGYEQYF.

This chain links TRBV4-3 with TRBJ2-7; 8 bases are a match to TRBD2. Trimming took 0 bases from V and 1 from J; bases not matched to a gene: 8. The CDR3 spans 17 residues. Germline V CDR1 and CDR2: LGHNA, YSLEER. The CDR3 spells CASSQDAGGFSSYEQYF. The CDR3 DNA reads as TGCGCCAGCAGCCAAGATGCGGGGGGTTTCAGTTCCTACGAGCAGTACTTC.